This T cell receptor (beta chain) was recorded in a study of blood T cell repertoires in COVID-19. Per the original methods: Reference gene primer amplification in the assay estimated nucleated cell counts. Using immunoSEQ multiplex PCR, the repertoire was profiled, and TCRdb retains in-frame clones only, with some absent. The V and J calls and clone size are taken from that table; D and trimming were inferred from the DNA. This sample has 270,000 or so clones, with 85% to 90% found just once. V dropped 0 bases and J dropped 0 bases, with 10 bases sitting between them. The CDR3 extends over 16 amino acids. Germline V gene sequence: CDR1 SGHRS, CDR2 YFSETQ.

The chain uses TRBV5-1 and TRBJ2-1; a weak D match, TRBD2 (6 bases). The origin of this receptor is a woman in her thirties with COVID-19, enrolled during active disease. The sample taken for sequencing was peripheral blood. CDR3 sequence: CASSLAYGGSYNEQFF. The CDR3 bases are TGCGCCAGCAGCTTGGCCTACGGGGGCTCCTACAATGAGCAGTTCTTC. The full variable domain, with the rest looked up from reference TRBV5-1 and TRBJ2-1, is KAGVTQTPRYLIKTRGQQVTLSCSPISGHRSVSWYQQTPGQGLQFLFEYFSETQRNKGNFPGRFSGRQFSNSRSEMNVSTLELGDSALYLCASSLAYGGSYNEQFFGPGTRLTVL.